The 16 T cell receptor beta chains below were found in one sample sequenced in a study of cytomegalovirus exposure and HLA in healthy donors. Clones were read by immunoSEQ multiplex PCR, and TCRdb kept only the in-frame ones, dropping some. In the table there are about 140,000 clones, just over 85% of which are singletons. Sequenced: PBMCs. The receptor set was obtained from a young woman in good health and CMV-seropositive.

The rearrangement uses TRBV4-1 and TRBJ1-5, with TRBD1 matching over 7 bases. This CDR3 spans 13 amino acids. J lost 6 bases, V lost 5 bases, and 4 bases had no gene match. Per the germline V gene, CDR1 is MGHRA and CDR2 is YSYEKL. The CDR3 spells CASSEYRGQPQHF. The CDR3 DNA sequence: TGCGCCAGCAGCGAGTACAGGGGTCAGCCCCAGCATTTT.

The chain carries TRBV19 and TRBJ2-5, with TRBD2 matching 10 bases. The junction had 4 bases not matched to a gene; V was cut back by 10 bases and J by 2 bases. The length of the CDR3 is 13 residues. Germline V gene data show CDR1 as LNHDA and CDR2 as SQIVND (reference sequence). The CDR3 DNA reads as TGTGCCACCCGGACTAGCGGTCAAGAGACCCAGTACTTC. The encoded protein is CATRTSGQETQYF.

The CDR3 reads CASSLAGNNYEQYF. The CDR3, as DNA: TGTGCCAGCAGCTTGGCGGGGAACAACTACGAGCAGTACTTC. The gene calls are TRBV7-9 and TRBJ2-7, with D possibly matching TRBD2 (6 bases). Germline assignment: CDR1 SEHNR and CDR2 FQNEAQ (reference sequence). CDR3 size: 14 residues. Trimming pared 3 bases from V and 3 bases from J, leaving 12 bases between.

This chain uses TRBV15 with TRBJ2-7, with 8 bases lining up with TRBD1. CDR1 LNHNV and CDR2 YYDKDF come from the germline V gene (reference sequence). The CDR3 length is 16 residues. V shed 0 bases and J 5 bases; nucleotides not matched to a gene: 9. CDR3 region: CATSRDSRTGLDEQYF. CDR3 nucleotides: TGTGCCACCAGCAGAGATTCCCGGACAGGGCTCGACGAGCAGTACTTC.

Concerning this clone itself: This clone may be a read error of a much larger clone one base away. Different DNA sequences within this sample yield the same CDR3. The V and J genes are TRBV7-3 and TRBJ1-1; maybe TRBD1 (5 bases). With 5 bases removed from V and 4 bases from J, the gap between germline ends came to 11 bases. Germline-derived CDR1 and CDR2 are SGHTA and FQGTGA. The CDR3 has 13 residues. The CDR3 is CASSPTGGTEAFF. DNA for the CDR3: TGTGCCAGCAGCCCGACGGGGGGCACTGAAGCTTTCTTT.

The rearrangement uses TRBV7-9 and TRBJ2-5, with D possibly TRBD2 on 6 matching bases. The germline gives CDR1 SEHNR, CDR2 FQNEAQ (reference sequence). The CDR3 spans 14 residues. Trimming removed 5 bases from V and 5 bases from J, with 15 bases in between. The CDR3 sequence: CASSPPTGLETQYF. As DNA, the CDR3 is TGTGCCAGCAGCCCGCCGACGGGACTCGAGACCCAGTACTTC.

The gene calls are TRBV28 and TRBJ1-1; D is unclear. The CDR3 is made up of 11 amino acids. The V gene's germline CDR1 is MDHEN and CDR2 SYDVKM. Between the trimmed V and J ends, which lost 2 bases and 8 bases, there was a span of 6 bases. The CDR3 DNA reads TGTGCCAGCAGTTTACGGAGGGAAGCTTTCTTT. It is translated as CASSLRREAFF.

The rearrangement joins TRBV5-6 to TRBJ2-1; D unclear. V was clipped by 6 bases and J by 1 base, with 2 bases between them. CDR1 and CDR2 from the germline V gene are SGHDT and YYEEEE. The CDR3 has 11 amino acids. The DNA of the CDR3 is TGTGCCAGCACTTCCTACAATGAGCAGTTCTTC. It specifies CASTSYNEQFF.

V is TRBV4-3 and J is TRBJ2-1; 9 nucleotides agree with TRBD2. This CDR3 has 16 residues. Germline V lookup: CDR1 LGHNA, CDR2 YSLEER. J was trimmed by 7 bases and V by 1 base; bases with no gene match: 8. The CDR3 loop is CASSQVGGGAPNEQFF. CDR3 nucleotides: TGCGCCAGCAGCCAAGTAGGCGGGGGGGCCCCTAATGAGCAGTTCTTC.

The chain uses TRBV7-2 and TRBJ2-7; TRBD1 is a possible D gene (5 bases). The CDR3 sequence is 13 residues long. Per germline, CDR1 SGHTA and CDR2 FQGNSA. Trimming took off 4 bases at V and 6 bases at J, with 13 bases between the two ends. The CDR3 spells CASSSAGLSEQYF. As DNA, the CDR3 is TGTGCCAGCAGCTCCGCAGGGCTCAGCGAGCAGTACTTC. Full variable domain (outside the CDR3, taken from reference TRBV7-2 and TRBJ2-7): GAGVSQSPSNKVTEKGKDVELRCDPISGHTALYWYRQSLGQGLEFLIYFQGNSAPDKSGLPSDRFSAERTGGSVSTLTIQRTQQEDSAVYLCASSSAGLSEQYFGPGTRLTVT.

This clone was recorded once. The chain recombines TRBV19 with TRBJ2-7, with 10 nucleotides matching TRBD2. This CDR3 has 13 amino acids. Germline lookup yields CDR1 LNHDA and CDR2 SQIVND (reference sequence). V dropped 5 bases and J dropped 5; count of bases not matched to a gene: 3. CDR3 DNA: TGTGCCAGTAGTGGGGGACTAGCGCACGAGCAGTACTTC. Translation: CASSGGLAHEQYF.

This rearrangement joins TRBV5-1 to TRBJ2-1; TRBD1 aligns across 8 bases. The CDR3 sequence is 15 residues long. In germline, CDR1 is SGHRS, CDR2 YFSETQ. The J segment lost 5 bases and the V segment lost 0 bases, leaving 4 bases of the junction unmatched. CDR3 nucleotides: TGCGCCAGCAGCTTGGGACAGGGGAATGACAATGAGCAGTTCTTC. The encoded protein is CASSLGQGNDNEQFF.

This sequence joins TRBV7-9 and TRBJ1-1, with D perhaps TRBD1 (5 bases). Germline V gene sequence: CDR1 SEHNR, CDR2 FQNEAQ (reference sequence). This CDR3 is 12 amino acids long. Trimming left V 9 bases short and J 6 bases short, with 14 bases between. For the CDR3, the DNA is TGTGCCAGTGGGAGGGGTGTGGCTGAAGCTTTCTTT. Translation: CASGRGVAEAFF.

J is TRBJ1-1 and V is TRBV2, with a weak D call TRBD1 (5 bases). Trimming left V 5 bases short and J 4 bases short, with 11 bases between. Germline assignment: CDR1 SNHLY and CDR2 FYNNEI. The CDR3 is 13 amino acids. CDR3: CASSRDSPTEAFF. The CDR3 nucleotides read TGTGCCAGCAGTCGAGACAGTCCCACTGAAGCTTTCTTT.

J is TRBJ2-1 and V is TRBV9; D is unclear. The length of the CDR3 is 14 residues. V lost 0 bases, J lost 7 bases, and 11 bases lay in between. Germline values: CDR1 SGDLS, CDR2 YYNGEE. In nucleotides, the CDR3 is TGTGCCAGCAGCGTAGAGTCCGTGAGGAATGAGCAGTTCTTC. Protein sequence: CASSVESVRNEQFF.

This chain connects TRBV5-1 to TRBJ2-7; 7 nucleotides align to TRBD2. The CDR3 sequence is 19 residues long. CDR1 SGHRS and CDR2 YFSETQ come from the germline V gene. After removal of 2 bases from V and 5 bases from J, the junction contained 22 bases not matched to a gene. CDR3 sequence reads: CASSFGGASGSRRYNEQYF. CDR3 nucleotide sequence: TGCGCCAGCAGCTTCGGTGGGGCTAGCGGTTCCCGGAGGTACAACGAGCAGTACTTC.